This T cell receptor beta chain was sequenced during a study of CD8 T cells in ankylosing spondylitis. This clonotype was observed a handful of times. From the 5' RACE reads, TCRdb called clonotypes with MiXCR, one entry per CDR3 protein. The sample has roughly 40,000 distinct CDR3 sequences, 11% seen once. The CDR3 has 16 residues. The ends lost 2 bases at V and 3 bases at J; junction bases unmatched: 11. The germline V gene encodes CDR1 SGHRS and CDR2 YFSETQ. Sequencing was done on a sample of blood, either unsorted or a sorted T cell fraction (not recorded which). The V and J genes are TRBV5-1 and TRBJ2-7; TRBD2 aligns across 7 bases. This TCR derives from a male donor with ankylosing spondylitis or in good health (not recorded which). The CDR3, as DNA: TGCGCCAGCAGCTTAAGGGTGGGCGGGGGAAGCTACGAGCAGTACTTC. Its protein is CASSLRVGGGSYEQYF.